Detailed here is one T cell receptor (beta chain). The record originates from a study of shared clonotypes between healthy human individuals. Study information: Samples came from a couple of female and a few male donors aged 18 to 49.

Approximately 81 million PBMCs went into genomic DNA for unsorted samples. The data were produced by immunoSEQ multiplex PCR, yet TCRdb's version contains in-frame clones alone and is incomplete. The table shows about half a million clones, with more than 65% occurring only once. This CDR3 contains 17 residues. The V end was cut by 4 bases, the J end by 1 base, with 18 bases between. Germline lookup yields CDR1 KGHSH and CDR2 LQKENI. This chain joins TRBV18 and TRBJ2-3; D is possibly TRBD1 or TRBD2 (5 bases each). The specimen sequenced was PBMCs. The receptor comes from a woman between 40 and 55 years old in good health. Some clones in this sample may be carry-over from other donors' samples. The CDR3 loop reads CASSLSRDQTGTDTQYF. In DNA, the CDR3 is TGTGCCAGCTCACTAAGCCGGGACCAGACAGGCACAGATACGCAGTATTTT.